The sequence of this TCR beta chain was determined in a study of identical twins (dated by TCRdb to 2016 to 2018). Regarding the complete study: TCR alpha and beta repertoires from monozygotic twins, unrelated adults of various ages and cord blood were deep-sequenced to test whether fetal clonotypes persist. To rule out contamination, the twin experiments were replicated at different times with different library preparation protocols. The research as a whole found: Excess twin sharing in beta out-of-frame sequences was weaker because fewer shared sequences lowered the signal-to-noise ratio. In monozygotic twins, recombination models systematically underestimated out-of-frame TCR alpha sharing, but the models matched the sharing seen between unrelated individuals. Invariant T cells such as MAIT and iNKT could partly confound zero-insertion analyses, though diverse VJ usage argued against this for most clonotypes. Fewer insertions were carried by abundant cord blood beta clonotypes; a weaker similar trend was observed in young adult naive repertoires, while no such trend was observed in memory repertoires. Conclusions relied on cross-sectional statistical analysis, since the same donors could not be followed over many years. Compared with coincidental sharing between unrelated individuals, out-of-frame TCR alpha sequences shared between twins had an excess of sequences with low generation probability.

Preparation of the library involved 5' RACE. The data were produced on an Illumina HiSeq 2000. Template switching introduced a universal primer binding site; the final cDNA contained a unique molecular identifier, enabling accurate counting of TCR cDNA molecules. Specific primers in the conserved constant-segment region were used to synthesize first-strand cDNA for the TCR alpha and beta chains. To control for contamination, every cDNA library was double barcoded, receiving both a SMART-Mk sample barcode and Illumina barcodes. TruSeq adapter sequences along with Illumina sample barcodes were introduced in two successive PCR steps. TCR alpha and beta cDNA libraries were sequenced on the Illumina HiSeq platform with custom primers. As for the original processing: Unique molecular identifiers were extracted from raw reads with MiGEC, and CDR3 positions were determined with MiXCR. For each individual, recombination models were inferred using an EM algorithm with the repgenHMM and IGoR tools. The analysis of shared clonotypes was done with the tcR package in R, with sharing normalized by the product of cloneset sizes. Out-of-frame nonproductive sequences were analyzed to study raw recombination free of thymic and clonal selection effects. TCRdb trimmed the raw reads at Q25, called clones with MiXCR and kept productive beta chains. Each entry merges the rows of one CDR3 protein and shows their most common DNA and genes. These V and J calls originate from TCRdb's pipeline instead of the authors' own analysis. The sample includes some 210,000 distinct CDR3 sequences, with more than 15% observed a single time. The ten largest make up around 40% of the sample.

Of note for this clonotype: The clone's antigen remains unknown. No base qualities exist here, and no much larger clone lies one base off it.

Every donor was a healthy Caucasian. The twin cohort consisted of three pairs of female monozygotic twins, all aged roughly 18 to 30 years. CD4+ and CD8+ T cell populations were isolated with positive isolation kits from Invitrogen. V is reduced by 4 bases and J by 2 bases, leaving a spacing of 12 bases between them. Looking up the germline V gene (reference sequence) yields CDR1 LGHDT and CDR2 YNNKEL. Reading from cysteine to phenylalanine, the CDR3 counts 14 amino acids. Only the CDR3 DNA is retained, 42 bases long and in frame from the first base. In addition, the sample was reused for a study of T cells expressing NK-cell markers. As that second paper reports: Under ten donors provided sorted CD3+CD56+NKG2C+, CD3+CD56+NKG2C- and CD3+CD56-NKG2C+ T-cell subsets, whose TCR beta-chain repertoires were profiled. Of the eight sequenced donors, seven were found to be HCMV-seropositive and one was found to be HCMV-seronegative. In several experiments an anti-gammadeltaTCR antibody was added to restrict sorting to alphabetaTCR-expressing T cells. For roughly six donors, the dominant CD3+CD56+NKG2C+ clonotypes were among the top 10 CD8+ clonotypes and accounted for roughly 1.0-7.5% of CD8+ T cells. Those dominant clonotypes were again the most abundant among CD3+CD56-NKG2C+ cells in a handful of donors, at about 25-65%. Whether the expanded NKG2C-expressing T cell clones were specific for HCMV antigens remained unclear. The study sequenced eight donors, all healthy volunteers chosen at random: three men and five women. To determine HCMV serostatus, a commercial ELISA kit was used to detect HCMV-specific IgG in serum. Reads were demultiplexed and grouped by UMI with MIGEC, and clonotypes were assembled and quantified with MiTCR. To remove erroneous sequences, TCR cDNA sequences were retained only when supported by two or more reads. Downstream repertoire analysis used the tcR package, and clonotypes were matched across fractions by CDR3 nucleotide sequence plus V segment. VDJmatch was used to annotate antigen specificity against VDJdb, with one amino acid substitution in CDR3 allowed.

The TCR was taken from a woman aged 18-29 years in good health. What was sequenced was CD8+ T cells sorted from blood. Here the chain combines TRBV3-1 and TRBJ2-7; 5 matching bases give a weak D call of TRBD1. The base sequence is TGTGCCAGCAGCCCCTGGGGCAGCGCCTACGAGCAGTACTTC. Its translation is CASSPWGSAYEQYF.